This T cell receptor (beta chain) is from a study of blood T cells in healthy people across ages. Germline trimming cut 2 bases from V and 0 bases from J; bases unmatched to any gene: 3. Germline assignment: CDR1 SQVTM and CDR2 ANQGSEA. The CDR3 has 15 residues. For the second PCR, which ran for roughly 6 to 12 cycles, a sample-barcoded 5' primer and a J-beta primer mix were used. The authors tagged each cDNA molecule using a template-switch adaptor with 12 random nucleotides. MiXCR was run by TCRdb on the 5' RACE reads, yielding one entry per CDR3 protein. The data show about 1,800,000 distinct CDR3 sequences, under 30% seen once. This clonotype occurred a few times. Its antigen is not identified. Study-wide results and limits: Naive T cell percentage strongly correlated with TCR beta diversity.

Sequencing was done on a sample of blood. The TCR originated in a young woman in good health. The chain employs TRBV29-1 and TRBJ2-7, with TRBD2 identical over 11 bases. The CDR3 DNA is TGCAGCGTTGAACCCACTAGCGGGAGCTCCTACGAGCAGTACTTC. This translates into CSVEPTSGSSYEQYF.